This T cell receptor beta chain derives from a study of shared clonotypes between healthy human individuals. The wider study: Each donor contributed plates that comprised three CD4 naive, three CD4 memory, two CD8 naive and one CD8 memory. Overall study findings and caveats: Naive subsets generally had larger estimated richness than memory subsets.

Germline CDR1 SQVTM, CDR2 ANQGSEA. CDR3 length equals 15 residues. Trimming took 6 bases from V and 3 from J, leaving 19 bases between them. Naive CD8 isolation took CD45RO-negative cells positively selected for CCR7 and excluded terminally differentiated effector memory CD45RA+ cells. Within Nashville, Tennessee resided all donors, each a Caucasian adult. This clone was found once. The antigen is not known. The method was immunoSEQ multiplex PCR; TCRdb's version includes in-frame clones alone and lacks a portion of them. The sample holds some 2.1 million clones, just under 95% seen once. This rearrangement joins TRBV29-1 to TRBJ2-3; D unresolved. Sequencing used naive CD8+ T cells from PBMCs. This clonotype originated in a young man in good health. Some clones in this sample may be carry-over from other donors' samples. CDR3 amino acids: CSVKPTSLRTDTQYF. In DNA, the CDR3 is TGCAGCGTCAAACCTACTTCTCTGAGGACAGATACGCAGTATTTT.